The 23 T cell receptor beta chains given below trace back to one sample, sequenced in a study of blood T cell repertoires in COVID-19. Generated by immunoSEQ multiplex PCR, the TCRdb table keeps only in-frame clones and is missing some. The profile shows some 40,000 clones, 91% of them singletons. Input material: peripheral blood. The source is a woman older than 75 with acute or convalescent COVID-19.

V is TRBV10-2 and J is TRBJ1-3; unclear D gene. Looked up from germline, CDR1 is WSHSY and CDR2 is SAAADI. V lost 6 bases and J lost 0, with 9 bases in between. This CDR3 is built from 14 residues. As DNA, the CDR3 is TGCGCCAGCAGCCCGGCGGTCTCTGGAAACACCATATATTTT. It translates to CASSPAVSGNTIYF.

This chain uses TRBV11-3 with TRBJ2-1; 8 bases are a match to TRBD2. The CDR3 has 18 residues. The ends lost 2 bases at V and 8 bases at J; junction bases unmatched: 17. Germline V gene data show CDR1 as SGHNT and CDR2 as YENEEA. The CDR3 coding sequence is TGTGCCAGCAGCTTACCCCTTGCGGGGGGCGCCGTACGCCATGAGCAGTTCTTC. As protein: CASSLPLAGGAVRHEQFF.

The chain joins TRBV6-5 to TRBJ1-2; possible D gene TRBD1, 6 bases. Looked up from germline, CDR1 is MNHEY and CDR2 is SVGAGI. This CDR3 contains 13 residues. With 6 bases removed from V and 4 bases from J, the gap between germline ends came to 12 bases. The CDR3 coding sequence is TGTGCCAGCAGCTTAACAGGGCCCTATGGCTACACCTTC. Residues: CASSLTGPYGYTF.

V and J are TRBV7-2 and TRBJ1-5, with no clear D. Germline assignment: CDR1 SGHTA and CDR2 FQGNSA. This CDR3 has 13 residues. V shed 1 base and J shed 5 bases, with 6 bases lying between them. CDR3 in DNA: TGTGCCAGCAGCTTAGGGAGCGATCAGCCCCAGCATTTT. Translation: CASSLGSDQPQHF.

V and J are TRBV25-1 and TRBJ1-2; 7 nucleotides match TRBD1. This CDR3 comprises 14 residues. The germline CDR1 and CDR2 sequences are MGHDK and SYGVNS. The J segment lost 5 bases and the V segment lost 4 bases, leaving 7 bases of the junction unmatched. CDR3 sequence reads: CASSGGDSLYGYTF. The CDR3 coding sequence is TGTGCCAGCAGTGGGGGGGACAGTTTGTATGGCTACACCTTC.

This rearrangement joins TRBV5-4 to TRBJ2-2; tentative D call: TRBD2 (5 bases). Trimming removed 3 bases from V and 5 bases from J, with 14 bases in between. The CDR3 spans 15 residues. CDR1 is SGHNT, CDR2 YYREEE, per germline (reference sequence). The CDR3 region is CASSSETGGTGELFF. CDR3 DNA: TGTGCCAGCAGCTCGGAGACCGGAGGAACCGGGGAGCTGTTTTTT.

V and J are TRBV12-3 or TRBV12-4 and TRBJ2-1, with no clear D. V lost 6 bases and J lost 4, with 4 bases in between. The CDR3 sequence is 11 residues long. The CDR3 is CASRTYNEQFF. DNA for the CDR3: TGTGCCAGCAGAACTTACAATGAGCAGTTCTTC.

The gene calls are TRBV9 and TRBJ2-7; no clear D. The CDR3 contains 11 residues. CDR1 is SGDLS and CDR2 is YYNGEE in the germline V gene. The ends were cut back, 0 bases at V and 7 bases at J, with 5 bases in the middle. The CDR3 here is CASSVVEEQYF. DNA for the CDR3: TGTGCCAGCAGCGTAGTGGAGGAGCAGTACTTC.

This chain links TRBV6-5 with TRBJ1-1, with D possibly matching TRBD1 (5 bases). CDR1 is MNHEY and CDR2 is SVGAGI in the germline V gene. The CDR3 has 13 amino acids. V dropped 6 bases and J dropped 0 bases, with 8 bases sitting between them. The CDR3 sequence is CASRQVMNTEAFF. CDR3 sequence (DNA): TGTGCCAGCAGACAGGTTATGAACACTGAAGCTTTCTTT.

The chain couples TRBV6-5 to TRBJ2-7, with a possible D match to TRBD2 (7 bases). Germline V gene sequence: CDR1 MNHEY, CDR2 SVGAGI. This CDR3 is built from 16 residues. Trimming stripped 2 bases from V and 3 bases from J, with 17 bases between. CDR3 loop: CASSYPRGGGFYEQYF. The CDR3 nucleotides read TGTGCCAGCAGTTACCCGAGAGGGGGGGGTTTCTACGAGCAGTACTTC.

The rearrangement joins TRBV9 to TRBJ1-1; a possible D gene is TRBD1 (5 bases). V shed 4 bases and J shed 1 base, with 8 bases lying between them. The CDR3 spans 13 residues. CDR1 is SGDLS and CDR2 is YYNGEE in the germline V gene. The CDR3: CASSSRENTEAFF. In DNA, the CDR3 is TGTGCCAGCAGCTCCAGGGAGAACACTGAAGCTTTCTTT. The entire variable domain, with the rest obtained from reference TRBV9 and TRBJ1-1, is as follows: DSGVTQTPKHLITATGQRVTLRCSPRSGDLSVYWYQQSLDQGLQFLIQYYNGEERAKGNILERFSAQQFPDLHSELNLSSLELGDSALYFCASSSRENTEAFFGQGTRLTVV.

This clone has only a few counts. The chain couples TRBV5-6 to TRBJ1-5; D unclear. Looked up from germline, CDR1 is SGHDT and CDR2 is YYEEEE. The CDR3 consists of 14 residues. V lost 4 bases to trimming and J lost 3 bases, with 11 bases between them. The DNA of the CDR3 is TGTGCCAGCAGCGCCGGGATCCACAATCAGCCCCAGCATTTT. Translating gives CASSAGIHNQPQHF.

The genes are TRBV6-5 and TRBJ1-2; D might be TRBD1 (6 bases). This CDR3 comprises 13 residues. V was clipped by 4 bases and J by 8 bases, with 14 bases between them. Germline CDR1 MNHEY, CDR2 SVGAGI. The CDR3 loop reads CASSSDRLWGYTF. As DNA, the CDR3 is TGTGCCAGCAGTTCAGACAGGCTTTGGGGCTACACCTTC.

The J gene is TRBJ2-1, the V gene TRBV19; D not resolved. V lost 2 bases and J 6 bases, leaving 11 bases between the germline ends. Germline lookup yields CDR1 LNHDA and CDR2 SQIVND (reference sequence). CDR3 length: 14 amino acids. CDR3 protein: CASSINPVLNEQFF. The CDR3 nucleotides are TGTGCCAGTAGTATAAATCCCGTACTCAATGAGCAGTTCTTC. Variable domain in full (rest from reference TRBV19 and TRBJ2-1): DGGITQSPKYLFRKEGQNVTLSCEQNLNHDAMYWYRQDPGQGLRLIYYSQIVNDFQKGDIAEGYSVSREKKESFPLTVTSAQKNPTAFYLCASSINPVLNEQFFGPGTRLTVL.

V and J are TRBV6-5 and TRBJ1-6; D perhaps matches TRBD1 (6 bases). The V gene lost 6 bases and the J gene lost 6 bases, with 15 bases spanning the gap. CDR3 length: 15 amino acids. Germline V gene lookup returns CDR1 MNHEY and CDR2 SVGAGI. CDR3 sequence (DNA): TGTGCCAGCAGCACAGGGCGACCTTTTAATTCACCCCTCCACTTT. Amino acid sequence: CASSTGRPFNSPLHF.

The chain links TRBV12-5 to TRBJ2-1, with a weak D call TRBD2 (6 bases). The V end was cut by 0 bases, the J end by 8 bases, with 23 bases between. The CDR3 totals 18 residues. CDR1 and CDR2 from the germline V gene are LGHNT and FRNRAP. DNA for the CDR3: TGTGCTAGTGGTTTGGTATATTCCGGAGGGGCCGCCGGGGATGAGCAGTTCTTC. Amino acids: CASGLVYSGGAAGDEQFF.

This clone was seen once. This chain links TRBV6-1 with TRBJ2-3; maybe TRBD2 (6 bases). This CDR3 region has 15 residues. V lost 1 base and J lost 8, with 16 bases in between. CDR1 is MNHNS and CDR2 is SASEGT in the germline V gene. The CDR3 reads CASSEEYTGGGTQYF. For the CDR3, the DNA is TGTGCCAGCAGTGAAGAGTACACTGGGGGAGGTACGCAGTATTTT.

J is TRBJ1-3 and V is TRBV15; D ambiguous. This CDR3 contains 14 residues. Deletions cut 1 base from V and 8 bases from J, with 12 bases between. The V gene's germline CDR1 is LNHNV and CDR2 YYDKDF (reference sequence). CDR3 sequence: CATSRGSQRDTIYF. Written as DNA, the CDR3 is TGTGCCACCAGCAGAGGAAGTCAGAGGGACACCATATATTTT.

This clone was detected once. The rearrangement joins TRBV7-2 to TRBJ2-1; 7 bases fit TRBD1. V dropped 3 bases and J dropped 0; count of bases not matched to a gene: 5. Per the germline V gene, CDR1 is SGHTA and CDR2 is FQGNSA. This CDR3 is 16 amino acids long. The CDR3: CASSFPGQSSYNEQFF. CDR3 nucleotide sequence: TGTGCCAGCAGCTTCCCGGGACAGAGCTCCTACAATGAGCAGTTCTTC.

This chain links TRBV30 with TRBJ1-1; 8 nucleotides line up with TRBD1. Germline V CDR1 and CDR2: GTSNPN, SVGIG (reference sequence). The CDR3 runs to 16 residues. The V segment lost 1 base and the J segment 4 bases; nucleotides outside the gene matches: 11. In DNA form, the CDR3 reads TGTGCCTGGAGTGCCGTGAGACAGGGGATTTCCACTGAAGCTTTCTTT. Residues: CAWSAVRQGISTEAFF.

V is TRBV4-3 and J is TRBJ2-5, with D possibly being TRBD1 (7 bases). Deletions cut 1 base from V and 10 bases from J, with 19 bases between. The CDR3 loop spans 15 amino acids. Looked up from germline, CDR1 is LGHNA and CDR2 is YSLEER. CDR3: CASSQVYRGDGGQYF. DNA of the CDR3: TGCGCCAGCAGCCAAGTGTACAGGGGAGACGGGGGCCAGTACTTC.

The gene calls are TRBV19 and TRBJ2-7; tentatively, D is TRBD2 (5 bases). Germline CDR1 and CDR2: LNHDA and SQIVND (reference sequence). The ends were cut back, 0 bases at V and 1 base at J, with 10 bases in the middle. This CDR3 comprises 15 residues. The CDR3 bases are TGTGCCAGTAGTATAGACGGAGGCGGTTCCTACGAGCAGTACTTC. It codes for CASSIDGGGSYEQYF.

The rearrangement joins TRBV2 to TRBJ1-1, with 9 bases aligning to TRBD1. V was pared by 6 bases and J by 4 bases, with 12 bases of the junction left unmatched. The germline V gene encodes CDR1 SNHLY and CDR2 FYNNEI. CDR3 size: 16 residues. In nucleotides, the CDR3 is TGTGCCAGCAGCTTCCGGGGACAGGGTTTTTTCACTGAAGCTTTCTTT. It specifies CASSFRGQGFFTEAFF. The whole variable domain, filled in from reference TRBV2 and TRBJ1-1, reads EPEVTQTPSHQVTQMGQEVILRCVPISNHLYFYWYRQILGQKVEFLVSFYNNEISEKSEIFDDQFSVERPDGSNFTLKIRSTKLEDSAMYFCASSFRGQGFFTEAFFGQGTRLTVV.